This TCR beta chain was sequenced during a study of CD4 T cell repertoires in COVID-19. Study-wide findings and caveats: Several top expanded SARS-CoV-2-reactive clonotypes were shared by two or three memory subsets. Some SARS-CoV-2 clonotypes, between roughly 6 and 25%, recurred in SARS-CoV and/or HKU1 cultures.

This clone ranks as medium-sized. What it binds is unknown. Donors had recovered from mild-to-severe COVID-19. The CDR3 totals 17 residues. Germline V lookup: CDR1 MDHEN, CDR2 SYDVKM. Losses at the gene ends were 5 bases for V and 2 bases for J; bases not matched to a gene: 9. Measured with immunoSEQ multiplex PCR; TCRdb has only the in-frame clones, and not every one. Of just under 500 clones listed, around 20% are singletons. This sequence originates from a human donor who had COVID-19. The sample was memory CD4+ T cells, cultured in vitro, taken after recovery from COVID-19. The chain combines TRBV28 with TRBJ2-5; 12 bases agree with TRBD2. The CDR3 DNA sequence: TGTGCCAGCAGTCCCCGACTAGCGGGAGCGTATCAAGAGACCCAGTACTTC. Protein product: CASSPRLAGAYQETQYF.